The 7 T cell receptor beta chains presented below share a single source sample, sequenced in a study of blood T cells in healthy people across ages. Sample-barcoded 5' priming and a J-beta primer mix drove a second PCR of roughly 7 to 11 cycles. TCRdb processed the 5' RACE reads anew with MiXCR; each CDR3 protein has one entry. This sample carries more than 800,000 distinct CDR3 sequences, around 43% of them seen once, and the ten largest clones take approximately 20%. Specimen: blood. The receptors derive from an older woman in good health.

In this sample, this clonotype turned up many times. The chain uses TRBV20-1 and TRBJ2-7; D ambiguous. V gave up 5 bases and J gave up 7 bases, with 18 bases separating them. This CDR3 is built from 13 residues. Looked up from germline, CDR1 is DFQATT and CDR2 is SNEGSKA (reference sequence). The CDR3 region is CSAPRTWVGEQYF. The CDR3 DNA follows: TGCAGTGCTCCGAGGACCTGGGTGGGAGAGCAGTACTTC.

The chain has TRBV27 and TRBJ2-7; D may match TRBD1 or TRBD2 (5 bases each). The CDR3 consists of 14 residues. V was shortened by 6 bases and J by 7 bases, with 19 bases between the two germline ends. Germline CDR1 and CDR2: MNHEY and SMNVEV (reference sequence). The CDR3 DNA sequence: TGTGCCAGCAGCCTGACCACGGGTGGGGGTGAGCAGTACTTC. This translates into CASSLTTGGGEQYF.

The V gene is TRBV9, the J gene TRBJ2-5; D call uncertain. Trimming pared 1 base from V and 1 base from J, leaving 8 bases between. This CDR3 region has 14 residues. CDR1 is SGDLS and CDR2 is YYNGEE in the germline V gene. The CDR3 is CASSVSWAQETQYF. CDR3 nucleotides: TGTGCCAGCAGCGTATCGTGGGCCCAAGAGACCCAGTACTTC.

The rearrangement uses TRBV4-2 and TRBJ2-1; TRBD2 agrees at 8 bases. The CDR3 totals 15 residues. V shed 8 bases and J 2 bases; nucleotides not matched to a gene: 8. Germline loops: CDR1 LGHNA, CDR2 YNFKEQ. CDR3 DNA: TGTGCCAGCCGACAGACTAGCGCGACCTACAATGAGCAGTTCTTC. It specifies CASRQTSATYNEQFF.

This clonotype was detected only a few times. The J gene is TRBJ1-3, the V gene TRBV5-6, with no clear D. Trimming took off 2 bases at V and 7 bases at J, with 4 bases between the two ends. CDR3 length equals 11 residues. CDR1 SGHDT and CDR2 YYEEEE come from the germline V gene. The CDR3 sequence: CASSLSNTIYF. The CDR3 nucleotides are TGTGCCAGCAGCTTATCTAACACCATATATTTT.

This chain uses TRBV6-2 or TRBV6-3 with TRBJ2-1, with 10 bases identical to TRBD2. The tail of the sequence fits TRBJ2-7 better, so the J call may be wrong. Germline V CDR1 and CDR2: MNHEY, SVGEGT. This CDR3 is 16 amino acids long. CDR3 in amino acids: CASSRQKRGGGDEQYF. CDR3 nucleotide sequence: TGTGCCAGCAGTCGGCAAAAGCGGGGGGGAGGAGATGAGCAGTACTTC.

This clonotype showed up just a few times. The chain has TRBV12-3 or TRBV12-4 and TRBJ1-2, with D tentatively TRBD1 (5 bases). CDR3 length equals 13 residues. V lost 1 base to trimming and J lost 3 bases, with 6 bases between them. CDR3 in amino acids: CASSLVGDYGYTF. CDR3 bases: TGTGCCAGCAGTTTAGTAGGGGACTATGGCTACACCTTC.